Each of the 16 T cell receptor beta chains below was sequenced from the same sample in a study of T cell changes during pregnancy in multiple sclerosis. Libraries were prepared by immunoSEQ multiplex PCR; TCRdb keeps only in-frame clonotypes and omits some of them. Among around 92,000 clones listed, approximately 95% were seen once. This sample comprised peripheral blood, obtained in the first trimester of pregnancy. These receptors all stem from a female donor with multiple sclerosis, enrolled in a pregnancy study.

The gene calls are TRBV5-1 and TRBJ2-2; TRBD2 matches 9 bases. This CDR3 region has 15 residues. Per the germline V gene, CDR1 is SGHRS and CDR2 is YFSETQ. Unmatched junction bases numbered 9, after V lost 6 bases and J lost 6 bases. The CDR3 DNA sequence: TGCGCCAGCAAGAGCGGGGGGAAGTGGTCCGGGGAGCTGTTTTTT. The encoded protein is CASKSGGKWSGELFF.

The rearrangement uses TRBV5-4 and TRBJ2-1; the match to TRBD2 covers 7 bases. The germline V gene encodes CDR1 SGHNT and CDR2 YYREEE (reference sequence). Unmatched junction bases numbered 5, after V lost 3 bases and J lost 5 bases. CDR3 length: 14 residues. The CDR3 coding sequence is TGTGCCAGCAGCTCCCGGGGAGGGAACAATGAGCAGTTCTTC. It encodes CASSSRGGNNEQFF.

The count of this clone is one. The chain is built from TRBV5-4 and TRBJ1-1; D possibly corresponds to TRBD1 (5 bases). Germline CDR1 and CDR2: SGHNT and YYREEE (reference sequence). This CDR3 region has 11 residues. Trimming took off 6 bases at V and 4 bases at J, with 7 bases between the two ends. The CDR3: CASKRGTEAFF. In DNA, the CDR3 is TGTGCCAGCAAAAGGGGCACTGAAGCTTTCTTT.

The chain couples TRBV15 to TRBJ1-2; D might be TRBD1 (6 bases). Germline assignment: CDR1 LNHNV and CDR2 YYDKDF (reference sequence). V gave up 0 bases and J gave up 6 bases, with 26 bases separating them. This CDR3 is 19 amino acids long. The CDR3 region is CATSRDLSPQGPSGDGYTF. The CDR3 nucleotides read TGTGCCACCAGCAGAGATCTAAGTCCGCAGGGGCCGTCCGGGGATGGCTACACCTTC.

The rearrangement links TRBV6-6 to TRBJ2-7, with TRBD1 identical over 8 bases. Per the germline V gene, CDR1 is MNHNY and CDR2 is SVGAGI (reference sequence). CDR3 length: 16 residues. J gave up 6 bases and V 0 bases, and 10 bases lay outside the gene matches. CDR3 coding DNA: TGTGCCAGCAGTTACTCGACGTCAACAGGGGGAGGCGAGCAGTACTTC. Its protein product is CASSYSTSTGGGEQYF.

This chain links TRBV28 with TRBJ2-3; TRBD2 matches 9 bases. There are 15 residues in the CDR3. With V trimmed by 3 bases and J by 5 bases, 6 bases remained unmatched. Germline lookup yields CDR1 MDHEN and CDR2 SYDVKM. The CDR3 region is CASSLGRGGQDTQYF. The DNA of the CDR3 is TGTGCCAGCAGTTTGGGGCGGGGGGGCCAAGATACGCAGTATTTT.

This chain's CDR3 is CASSGGQGDGYTF. CDR3 nucleotide sequence: TGTGCCAGCTCAGGGGGACAGGGGGACGGCTACACCTTC. The J gene is TRBJ1-2, the V gene TRBV18, with TRBD1 identical over 11 bases. The CDR3 has 13 residues. The trim removed 5 bases at V and 8 bases at J, leaving 4 bases unmatched. CDR1 is KGHSH, CDR2 LQKENI, per germline.

The chain joins TRBV7-2 to TRBJ1-5; no clear D gene. The CDR3 sequence is 13 residues long. Trimming took off 0 bases at V and 7 bases at J, with 7 bases between the two ends. Germline V gene sequence: CDR1 SGHTA, CDR2 FQGNSA. CDR3 sequence (DNA): TGTGCCAGCAGCTTAGCGGAGCGGCAGCCCCAGCATTTT. This codes for CASSLAERQPQHF.

The chain recombines TRBV9 with TRBJ2-6, with TRBD2 as a possible D gene (7 bases). The CDR3 sequence is 18 residues long. Germline V gene lookup returns CDR1 SGDLS and CDR2 YYNGEE. V shed 4 bases and J shed 2 bases, with 19 bases lying between them. The CDR3 region is CASSTKGGVEAGANVLTF. CDR3 in DNA: TGTGCCAGCAGCACAAAGGGGGGGGTCGAAGCTGGGGCCAACGTCCTGACTTTC.

This clone came up a few times. The V call is TRBV27, the J call TRBJ2-7, with D unclear. CDR1 is MNHEY and CDR2 is SMNVEV in the germline V gene (reference sequence). The germline V and J ends were trimmed by 2 bases and 4 bases, with 9 bases remaining between them. This CDR3 contains 13 residues. CDR3 DNA: TGTGCCAGCAGTTTAGGTCAGACATACGAGCAGTACTTC. Its translation is CASSLGQTYEQYF.

The chain carries TRBV7-8 and TRBJ2-5; weak D call: TRBD1 (6 bases). Germline V lookup: CDR1 SGHVS, CDR2 FQNEAQ. V dropped 6 bases and J dropped 4 bases, with 18 bases sitting between them. The CDR3 is 15 residues long. CDR3 loop: CASRLGTGTGETQYF. The CDR3 DNA is TGTGCCAGCAGGCTAGGCACAGGGACGGGAGAGACCCAGTACTTC.

CDR3 nucleotides: TGTGCCAGCAGTGAGGAGCAGGGATCGGAGACCCAGTACTTC. This codes for CASSEEQGSETQYF. V gene TRBV6-1 combines with J gene TRBJ2-5, with D perhaps TRBD1 (5 bases). This CDR3 is 14 amino acids long. Germline CDR1 is MNHNS and CDR2 is SASEGT. Deletions cut 3 bases from V and 5 bases from J, with 13 bases between.

The genes are TRBV6-1 and TRBJ2-7, with 9 bases aligning to TRBD1. The V segment lost 5 bases and the J segment 5 bases; nucleotides outside the gene matches: 7. The germline gives CDR1 MNHNS, CDR2 SASEGT. This CDR3 comprises 14 residues. The CDR3 spells CASSPWDRVDEQYF. CDR3 nucleotides: TGTGCCAGCAGTCCGTGGGACAGGGTAGACGAGCAGTACTTC.

J is TRBJ2-7 and V is TRBV7-6, with a tentative D call TRBD2 (6 bases). CDR1 and CDR2 (germline): SGHVS, FNYEAQ. Deletions cut 5 bases from V and 6 bases from J, with 17 bases between. The CDR3 has 14 residues. The CDR3 here is CASSLDGDSGEQYF. In nucleotides, the CDR3 is TGTGCCAGCAGCCTCGATGGGGACTCAGGCGAGCAGTACTTC.

The chain is built from TRBV9 and TRBJ2-2, with a tentative D call TRBD1 (6 bases). CDR1 is SGDLS and CDR2 is YYNGEE in the germline V gene. The germline V and J ends were trimmed by 7 bases and 6 bases, with 10 bases remaining between them. The CDR3 length is 12 residues. CDR3 sequence: CASGRGAGELFF. CDR3 coding DNA: TGTGCCAGCGGCAGGGGTGCCGGGGAGCTGTTTTTT.

V usage is TRBV11-2 and J usage is TRBJ1-3, with D hard to call. The germline gives CDR1 SGHAT, CDR2 FQNNGV. This CDR3 comprises 15 residues. The V and J ends lost 4 bases and 1 base respectively, with 11 bases between them. This CDR3 is CASSSEGRSGNTIYF. The DNA of the CDR3 is TGTGCCAGCAGCTCGGAGGGTCGGTCTGGAAACACCATATATTTT.